Following are 22 T cell receptor beta chains from one sample sequenced in a study of vaccination and CD4 T cells after COVID-19. TCRdb analysed the PCR reads with MiXCR anew, one entry per CDR3 protein. Of 35,000 to 45,000 distinct CDR3 sequences listed, under 45% are singletons. Time point specified: late sampling 161 to 241 days after vaccination in a few convalescent patients. The sequences come from CD4+ T cells from blood, collected about 7 months after SARS-CoV-2 vaccination. The receptors stem from a human donor who had recovered from COVID-19.

This chain uses TRBV7-8 with TRBJ2-6; no firm D call. CDR3 length equals 16 residues. Looked up from germline, CDR1 is SGHVS and CDR2 is FQNEAQ. V lost 0 bases and J 1 base, leaving 7 bases between the germline ends. In nucleotides, the CDR3 is TGTGCCAGCAGCTTAGCGCTCGGGTCTGGGGCCAACGTCCTGACTTTC. It is translated as CASSLALGSGANVLTF.

This chain connects TRBV10-3 to TRBJ2-1; 9 bases match TRBD1. The germline V gene has CDR1 ENHRY and CDR2 SYGVKD. The V gene end was trimmed by 0 bases and the J gene end by 8 bases; junction bases not matched to a gene: 14. This CDR3 comprises 18 residues. The CDR3 sequence is CAISESFGTGTGLDEQFF. CDR3 bases: TGTGCCATCAGTGAGTCGTTCGGTACAGGGACAGGGCTGGATGAGCAGTTCTTC.

J is TRBJ1-2 and V is TRBV29-1, with D uncertain. This CDR3 spans 12 amino acids. Looked up from germline, CDR1 is SQVTM and CDR2 is ANQGSEA. Trimming shortened V by 1 base and J by 5 bases, and 8 bases separated the two germline ends. The CDR3 loop reads CSVEAVEYGYTF. The DNA for the CDR3 is TGCAGCGTTGAAGCTGTCGAATATGGCTACACCTTC.

This clonotype showed up just a few times. The chain joins TRBV7-3 to TRBJ2-3, with TRBD2 matching over 12 bases. CDR1 is SGHTA, CDR2 FQGTGA, per germline. This CDR3 has 17 residues. The V gene end was trimmed by 1 base and the J gene end by 4 bases; junction bases not matched to a gene: 6. The CDR3 DNA is TGTGCCAGCAGCTTAAACGGACTAGCGGGAATGGCAGATACGCAGTATTTT. Translation: CASSLNGLAGMADTQYF.

The chain links TRBV7-8 to TRBJ2-3; tentatively, D is TRBD1 (5 bases). Trimming shortened V by 5 bases and J by 6 bases, and 12 bases separated the two germline ends. CDR1 is SGHVS, CDR2 FQNEAQ, per germline. The CDR3 loop spans 13 amino acids. CDR3 DNA sequence: TGTGCCAGCAGCGATCAGGGTTTGGATACGCAGTATTTT. This codes for CASSDQGLDTQYF.

The chain has TRBV4-1 and TRBJ2-3; 8 nucleotides line up with TRBD2. V lost 1 base to trimming and J lost 5 bases; unmatched junction nucleotides: 14. Germline V CDR1 and CDR2: MGHRA, YSYEKL. There are 18 residues in the CDR3. In nucleotides, the CDR3 is TGCGCCAGCAGCCAAGTGGGCCCCGGGAGGGCCTCAGGAGATACGCAGTATTTT. It translates to CASSQVGPGRASGDTQYF.

The V and J genes are TRBV24-1 and TRBJ2-1, with D possibly being TRBD1 (5 bases). The V end was cut by 4 bases, the J end by 2 bases, with 8 bases between. The CDR3 sequence is 14 residues long. Germline CDR1 reads KGHDR; CDR2 reads SFDVKD. CDR3 coding DNA: TGTGCCACCAGTGACAAACAGGCCTACAATGAGCAGTTCTTC. It yields the protein CATSDKQAYNEQFF.

This clonotype was seen more than once but under ten times. The chain couples TRBV6-1 to TRBJ2-7; possible D gene TRBD1, 5 bases. This CDR3 comprises 13 residues. Trimming took 7 bases from V and 4 from J, leaving 14 bases between them. The V gene's germline CDR1 is MNHNS and CDR2 SASEGT. CDR3 bases: TGTGCCAGCACCGATCAGGACAAATACGAGCAGTACTTC. This codes for CASTDQDKYEQYF.

This CDR3 is CATSRRTSGSREGFSYEQYF. In nucleotides, the CDR3 is TGTGCCACCAGCCGGCGGACTAGCGGGAGCAGGGAAGGGTTCTCCTACGAGCAGTACTTC. This rearrangement joins TRBV15 to TRBJ2-7, with TRBD2 matching over 13 bases. V trimming: 5 bases; J trimming: 0 bases; junction bases outside the gene matches: 16. CDR3 size: 20 residues. From germline, CDR1 is LNHNV and CDR2 YYDKDF (reference sequence).

The CDR3 reads CSPRLAVTRDTQYF. CDR3 nucleotide sequence: TGCAGCCCTCGACTAGCGGTTACCAGGGATACGCAGTATTTT. The chain couples TRBV20-1 to TRBJ2-3; 9 bases are a match to TRBD2. Per the germline V gene, CDR1 is DFQATT and CDR2 is SNEGSKA (reference sequence). There are 14 residues in the CDR3.

The chain carries TRBV2 and TRBJ2-5; 10 positions agree with TRBD2. Unmatched junction bases numbered 11, after V lost 7 bases and J lost 0 bases. The CDR3 loop spans 17 amino acids. Germline assignment: CDR1 SNHLY and CDR2 FYNNEI. The CDR3 loop reads CASKSLLAGWYQETQYF. The CDR3 region has the DNA TGTGCCAGCAAATCTCTACTAGCGGGATGGTACCAAGAGACCCAGTACTTC.

This clonotype was counted a few times. The rearrangement links TRBV24-1 to TRBJ2-1, with D perhaps matching TRBD1 (6 bases). This CDR3 contains 14 residues. Trimming shortened V by 2 bases and J by 4 bases, and 8 bases separated the two germline ends. Germline V gene lookup returns CDR1 KGHDR and CDR2 SFDVKD. The CDR3 loop reads CATSDSDRYNEQFF. CDR3 DNA: TGTGCCACCAGTGATTCGGACAGATACAATGAGCAGTTCTTC.

This clonotype was picked up a small number of times. The chain's CDR3 is CASSSNRGAPQHF. CDR3 DNA: TGTGCCAGTAGTAGTAACAGGGGGGCGCCCCAGCATTTT. The V gene is TRBV19, the J gene TRBJ1-5, with 8 nucleotides matching TRBD1. The germline CDR1 and CDR2 sequences are LNHDA and SQIVND (reference sequence). The ends lost 4 bases at V and 9 bases at J; junction bases unmatched: 5. The CDR3 is 13 residues long.

The chain recombines TRBV5-1 with TRBJ2-7; 12 nucleotides line up with TRBD2. The CDR3 spans 15 residues. Unmatched junction bases numbered 2, after V lost 2 bases and J lost 2 bases. The V gene's germline CDR1 is SGHRS and CDR2 YFSETQ. Here the CDR3 DNA reads TGCGCCAGCAGCTTTCTAGCGGGAGGGCCCTACGAGCAGTACTTC. This encodes CASSFLAGGPYEQYF.

This clonotype was counted only a few times. This chain uses TRBV28 with TRBJ2-5, with D perhaps TRBD2 (5 bases). The CDR3 length is 13 residues. From germline, CDR1 is MDHEN and CDR2 SYDVKM. V gave up 0 bases and J gave up 4 bases, with 6 bases separating them. CDR3 residues: CASSLWAGETQYF. CDR3 bases: TGTGCCAGCAGTTTATGGGCGGGAGAGACCCAGTACTTC.

This clonotype appeared once. The gene calls are TRBV19 and TRBJ1-2; D call uncertain. V lost 0 bases and J lost 2, with 10 bases in between. The germline V gene encodes CDR1 LNHDA and CDR2 SQIVND (reference sequence). This CDR3 has 15 residues. CDR3 protein: CASSIDLQRNYGYTF. The DNA of the CDR3 is TGTGCCAGTAGTATAGATCTCCAGAGGAACTATGGCTACACCTTC.

This clonotype was found a few times. This may come from a read error, since a much larger clone is one base off. The V call is TRBV20-1, the J call TRBJ1-2; TRBD1 matches 7 bases. CDR3 length: 12 amino acids. The germline CDR1 and CDR2 sequences are DFQATT and SNEGSKA (reference sequence). The CDR3 is CSADRQGDGYAF. CDR3 DNA: TGCAGTGCTGATAGACAGGGTGATGGCTACGCCTTC.

The rearrangement uses TRBV20-1 and TRBJ2-5; D may match TRBD1 or TRBD2 (5 bases each). From germline, CDR1 is DFQATT and CDR2 SNEGSKA (reference sequence). The CDR3 loop spans 15 amino acids. V lost 3 bases and J 2 bases, leaving 16 bases between the germline ends. The CDR3 DNA sequence: TGCAGTGCTAGGGACGTAGGGACGCAACAAGAGACCCAGTACTTC. It yields the protein CSARDVGTQQETQYF.

The V call is TRBV28, the J call TRBJ2-3; the D gene is possibly TRBD2 (7 bases). With 6 bases removed from V and 5 bases from J, the gap between germline ends came to 15 bases. The CDR3 contains 14 residues. Germline CDR1 is MDHEN and CDR2 is SYDVKM. Here the CDR3 DNA reads TGTGCCAGCAGCCTCTTAGGGGGGGGAGATACGCAGTATTTT. This sequence encodes CASSLLGGGDTQYF.

Concerning this clonotype: A much larger clone differs from this one at a single base, so this may be a read error. The chain is built from TRBV15 and TRBJ2-5; tentatively, D is TRBD2 (7 bases). Germline V lookup: CDR1 LNHNV, CDR2 YYDKDF (reference sequence). This CDR3 has 16 amino acids. The CDR3 reads CAASSQGGGAQETQYF. DNA of the CDR3: TGTGCCGCCAGCAGCCAAGGGGGAGGGGCCCAAGAGACCCAGTACTTC.

The chain joins TRBV2 to TRBJ2-1, with 7 nucleotides matching TRBD1. The V and J ends lost 4 bases and 7 bases, in that order; junction bases with no gene match: 10. In germline, CDR1 is SNHLY, CDR2 FYNNEI. This CDR3 comprises 15 residues. CDR3 DNA sequence: TGTGCCAGCAGTGGGGGACAGACAATGGGAAATGAGCAGTTCTTC. It translates to CASSGGQTMGNEQFF. The entire variable domain, with the rest obtained from reference TRBV2 and TRBJ2-1, is as follows: EPEVTQTPSHQVTQMGQEVILRCVPISNHLYFYWYRQILGQKVEFLVSFYNNEISEKSEIFDDQFSVERPDGSNFTLKIRSTKLEDSAMYFCASSGGQTMGNEQFFGPGTRLTVL.

V and J are TRBV18 and TRBJ2-7; D possibly corresponds to TRBD2 (5 bases). This CDR3 contains 14 residues. Germline V gene sequence: CDR1 KGHSH, CDR2 LQKENI. With 0 bases removed from V and 0 bases from J, the gap between germline ends came to 6 bases. This CDR3 reads CASSPPGSSYEQYF. For the CDR3, the DNA is TGTGCCAGCTCACCACCAGGGAGCTCCTACGAGCAGTACTTC.